A selection of T cell receptor beta chains follows, all from one sample in a study of response to subunit inactivated influenza vaccine. TCRdb reanalysed the RT-PCR reads using MiXCR and keeps one entry per CDR3 protein. The repertoire holds about 620,000 distinct CDR3 sequences, with 10% to 15% as singletons. The input for sequencing was PBMCs from blood, taken on the day of vaccination. These receptors all come from a man in his fifties who received an inactivated influenza vaccine. Each CDR3 is given with its conserved first and last residue. The D gene is left open where the match is weak. Not every row has a clone size; where given, it reads once, few, many or a size class.

j_call: TRBJ2-2
v_call: TRBV7-6
clone_size: many
d_call: .
cdr3_nt: TGTGCCAGCAGCTTAGTGACCCGGACACGGAACACCGGGGAGCTGTTTTTT
cdr3_aa: CASSLVTRTRNTGELFF

j_call: TRBJ2-5
v_call: TRBV2
clone_size: few
d_call: TRBD2
cdr3_nt: TGTGCCAGCATCCGCGGACTAGCGGGAGTAGAGACCCAGTACTTC
cdr3_aa: CASIRGLAGVETQYF

j_call: TRBJ2-2
v_call: TRBV5-1
clone_size: many
d_call: TRBD1
cdr3_nt: TGCGCCAGCAGCTTGGCGGCGACAGGGAACGGGGAGCTGTTTTTT
cdr3_aa: CASSLAATGNGELFF

j_call: TRBJ2-6
v_call: TRBV6-1
clone_size: few
d_call: .
cdr3_nt: TGTGCCAGCAGTGAAGCGGGAAGGGTAAGCTCTGGGGCCAACGTCCTGACTTTC
cdr3_aa: CASSEAGRVSSGANVLTF

j_call: TRBJ1-2
v_call: TRBV7-2
clone_size: .
d_call: .
cdr3_nt: TGTGCCAGCAGCGCAGTAGGGAACTATGGCTACACCTTC
cdr3_aa: CASSAVGNYGYTF

j_call: TRBJ2-5
v_call: TRBV12-3/TRBV12-4
clone_size: .
d_call: .
cdr3_nt: TGTGCCAGCTTGGGGTTTCCGCGAGAGACCCAGTACTTC
cdr3_aa: CASLGFPRETQYF

j_call: TRBJ2-2
v_call: TRBV12-3/TRBV12-4
clone_size: few
d_call: TRBD1
cdr3_nt: TGTGCCAGCAGCGACGGGACAGGGGGGAACACCGGGGAGCTGTTTTTT
cdr3_aa: CASSDGTGGNTGELFF

j_call: TRBJ2-7
v_call: TRBV29-1
clone_size: few
d_call: .
cdr3_nt: TGCAGCGTTGCCGTTAGCGGCAGCTCCTACGAGCAGTACTTC
cdr3_aa: CSVAVSGSSYEQYF

j_call: TRBJ1-5
v_call: TRBV20-1
clone_size: few
d_call: TRBD1
cdr3_nt: TGCAGTGCTAGAGCGGGACAGGGGGCGGGTAGTCAGCCCCAGCATTTT
cdr3_aa: CSARAGQGAGSQPQHF

j_call: TRBJ2-5
v_call: TRBV29-1
clone_size: once
d_call: .
cdr3_nt: TGCAGCGTTGAGTGGCTACAAGAGACCCAGTACTTC
cdr3_aa: CSVEWLQETQYF

j_call: TRBJ2-3
v_call: TRBV12-3/TRBV12-4
clone_size: .
d_call: TRBD2
cdr3_nt: TGTGCCAGCAGTTTTTTTCCTTTAGTTAGCGGGGGCCAGACTAGCACAGATACGCAGTATTTT
cdr3_aa: CASSFFPLVSGGQTSTDTQYF

j_call: TRBJ2-5
v_call: TRBV6-2/TRBV6-3
clone_size: few
d_call: .
cdr3_nt: TGTGCCAGCAGTTACGCAGTTACCCAGTACTTC
cdr3_aa: CASSYAVTQYF

j_call: TRBJ2-3
v_call: TRBV5-1
clone_size: few
d_call: TRBD2
cdr3_nt: TGCGCCAGCAGCCCCCAATTTGCGGGGGGGAGCACAGATACGCAGTATTTT
cdr3_aa: CASSPQFAGGSTDTQYF

j_call: TRBJ1-5
v_call: TRBV6-5
clone_size: few
d_call: .
cdr3_nt: TGTGCCAGCAGTTACTCGACACAGTCCAATCAGCCCCAGCATTTT
cdr3_aa: CASSYSTQSNQPQHF

j_call: TRBJ2-7
v_call: TRBV10-3
clone_size: .
d_call: .
cdr3_nt: TGTGCCATCAGTCCTGGCAGCTCCTACGAGCAGTACTTC
cdr3_aa: CAISPGSSYEQYF